This T cell receptor beta chain was sequenced for a study of graft-versus-host responses after intestinal transplantation. Study-wide background: Tacrolimus plus steroids were given to all recipients for roughly three years, preceded by anti-thymocyte globulin induction.

Trimming shortened V by 1 base and J by 4 bases, and 10 bases separated the two germline ends. Germline V gives CDR1 MGHRA, CDR2 YSYEKL. CDR3 length equals 14 residues. Repertoires were generated with immunoSEQ multiplex PCR, while TCRdb's copy carries only in-frame clones and drops some. The data contain 35,000 to 50,000 clones, about 96% of them singletons. In the case of this clone: The antigen is not known.

Study-wide points: Peak circulating GvH clone levels were associated with early post-transplant HvG declines. High graft-versus-host to host-versus-graft clonal ratios were seen in allografts of patients with graft-donor T cell macrochimerism.

The material was unstimulated CD8+ T cells sorted from spleen or lymph node cells, obtained before transplant. The chain uses TRBV4-1 and TRBJ1-1; TRBD1 might be the D (6 bases). The source of this sequence is a human donor who was the organ donor for an intestinal transplant. The CDR3 DNA sequence: TGCGCCAGCAGCCAAGTTTGGGGGCTCACTGAAGCTTTCTTT. This codes for CASSQVWGLTEAFF.